Below are 27 T cell receptor beta chains sequenced from a single sample in a study of blood T cell repertoires in COVID-19. The table came from immunoSEQ multiplex PCR; TCRdb's copy has only in-frame clones and leaves some out. This sample yields 78,000 or so clones, of which roughly 86% are seen a single time; about 5% belongs to the top ten. Sequenced input: peripheral blood. The receptors were gathered from a middle-aged man with active or convalescent COVID-19.

The chain carries TRBV5-1 and TRBJ1-2; possible D gene TRBD1, 6 bases. CDR1 is SGHRS, CDR2 YFSETQ, per germline. The CDR3 loop spans 12 amino acids. V lost 4 bases, J lost 8 bases, and 12 bases lay in between. The chain's CDR3 is CASSPQGQGYTF. The CDR3 nucleotides read TGCGCCAGCAGCCCCCAGGGGCAGGGCTACACCTTC.

This chain uses TRBV7-2 with TRBJ1-6; a weak D match, TRBD1 (6 bases). Deletions cut 1 base from V and 8 bases from J, with 15 bases between. Germline assignment: CDR1 SGHTA and CDR2 FQGNSA. There are 16 residues in the CDR3. CDR3 sequence reads: CASSLVGVNRDSPLHF. As DNA, the CDR3 is TGTGCCAGCAGCTTAGTTGGAGTGAACAGGGATTCACCCCTCCACTTT.

V is TRBV27 and J is TRBJ1-4, with D unresolved. The germline gives CDR1 MNHEY, CDR2 SMNVEV (reference sequence). V was clipped by 2 bases and J by 2 bases, with 15 bases between them. The length of the CDR3 is 17 residues. The CDR3 DNA reads as TGTGCCAGCAGTTTAAGAGTCGGTGGGCAGACTAATGAAAAACTGTTTTTT. Translating it yields CASSLRVGGQTNEKLFF.

The chain carries TRBV28 and TRBJ1-5; 8 bases line up with TRBD1. CDR1 and CDR2 from the germline V gene are MDHEN and SYDVKM. CDR3 length: 15 amino acids. With 6 bases clipped from V and 7 bases from J, the junction kept 11 bases outside the gene matches. CDR3 amino acids: CASRRGARQGQPQHF. The CDR3 coding sequence is TGTGCCAGCAGGAGGGGGGCTCGACAGGGGCAGCCCCAGCATTTT.

CDR3 in DNA: TGTGCCAGCAGTTACTCGGCAGGGGGTCTCTATGGCTACACCTTC. Translating it yields CASSYSAGGLYGYTF. This chain connects TRBV6-2 or TRBV6-3 to TRBJ1-2; 7 positions agree with TRBD1. V trimming: 0 bases; J trimming: 4 bases; junction bases outside the gene matches: 5. Germline loops: CDR1 MNHEY, CDR2 SVGEGT. This CDR3 has 15 residues.

The rearrangement uses TRBV7-9 and TRBJ1-1, with D possibly being TRBD1 (6 bases). Trimming took off 7 bases at V and 1 base at J, with 16 bases between the two ends. CDR1 and CDR2 from the germline V gene are SEHNR and FQNEAQ (reference sequence). This CDR3 has 15 residues. This CDR3 reads CASTLNPTGNTEAFF. The CDR3 DNA is TGTGCCAGCACCCTAAACCCGACAGGGAACACTGAAGCTTTCTTT.

This chain joins TRBV21-1 and TRBJ2-4; TRBD1 is the table's D call and was not checked against the DNA. TRBV21-1 is a known pseudogene. The CDR3 has 16 amino acids. CDR3 protein: CASSRGPGGPKNIQYF. CDR3 sequence (DNA): TGTGCCAGCAGCAGGGGCCCAGGGGGCCCCAAAAACATTCAGTACTTC.

This clone was picked up a small number of times. This rearrangement joins TRBV2 to TRBJ1-2; D possibly corresponds to TRBD1 (6 bases). V was shortened by 5 bases and J by 0 bases, with 10 bases between the two germline ends. CDR3 length equals 14 residues. Germline-derived CDR1 and CDR2 are SNHLY and FYNNEI. The CDR3 coding sequence is TGTGCCAGCAGTAAGGACAGCTCTAACTATGGCTACACCTTC. This sequence encodes CASSKDSSNYGYTF.

This clone was seen once. The J gene is TRBJ1-5, the V gene TRBV5-5, with D maybe TRBD1 (5 bases). Trimming took off 1 base at V and 2 bases at J, with 10 bases between the two ends. From germline, CDR1 is SGHKS and CDR2 YYEKEE (reference sequence). This CDR3 is built from 15 residues. CDR3 DNA: TGTGCCAGCAGCTTGACAGGCGACGGCAATCAGCCCCAGCATTTT. Translating gives CASSLTGDGNQPQHF.

The chain combines TRBV10-2 with TRBJ2-5; TRBD2 aligns across 8 bases. The trim removed 7 bases at V and 3 bases at J, leaving 10 bases unmatched. CDR1 is WSHSY and CDR2 is SAAADI in the germline V gene. This CDR3 comprises 15 residues. For the CDR3, the DNA is TGCGCCAGCAAGATGCCGGGACTAGGGAAAGAGACCCAGTACTTC. It codes for CASKMPGLGKETQYF.

This clone was picked up a small number of times. The chain joins TRBV15 to TRBJ2-1; TRBD1 is a possible D gene (6 bases). CDR3 size: 16 residues. The V end lost 6 bases, the J end lost 3 bases, and 18 bases lay between the germline ends. The germline V gene has CDR1 LNHNV and CDR2 YYDKDF (reference sequence). The CDR3 is CATRPLQGSFYNEQFF. CDR3 in DNA: TGTGCCACCAGACCACTACAGGGTAGTTTCTACAATGAGCAGTTCTTC.

The V call is TRBV5-6, the J call TRBJ2-3; 8 bases fit TRBD2. This CDR3 comprises 15 residues. Germline V lookup: CDR1 SGHDT, CDR2 YYEEEE. The V segment lost 4 bases and the J segment 4 bases; nucleotides outside the gene matches: 8. CDR3 bases: TGTGCCAGCAGCCATCCGGGGGGGACCTCAGATACGCAGTATTTT. Translating it yields CASSHPGGTSDTQYF.

The CDR3 nucleotides read TGTGCCAGCAGCTTAGTCTCTAGCGGGGGAAGGTCTAGCACAGATACGCAGTATTTT. Residues: CASSLVSSGGRSSTDTQYF. The V gene is TRBV7-2, the J gene TRBJ2-3; TRBD2 matches 10 bases. The V segment lost 1 base and the J segment 0 bases; nucleotides outside the gene matches: 10. CDR3 length: 19 residues. Germline CDR1 SGHTA, CDR2 FQGNSA.

The rearrangement uses TRBV20-1 and TRBJ2-5; no clear D gene. The length of the CDR3 is 12 residues. Germline assignment: CDR1 DFQATT and CDR2 SNEGSKA (reference sequence). The V end lost 3 bases, the J end lost 4 bases, and 9 bases lay between the germline ends. DNA of the CDR3: TGCAGTGCTAGTCCCGTATTAGAGACCCAGTACTTC. It translates to CSASPVLETQYF.

This chain uses TRBV18 with TRBJ2-7, with unresolved D. V was shortened by 2 bases and J by 3 bases, with 5 bases between the two germline ends. This CDR3 region has 12 residues. The germline gives CDR1 KGHSH, CDR2 LQKENI. The CDR3 sequence is CASSPNSYEQYV. CDR3 DNA: TGTGCCAGCTCACCAAACAGCTACGAGCAGTACGTC.

This clone was counted once. In DNA, the CDR3 is TGTGCCAGCAGCATACTCAGGACAGGGGGCCACGAGCAGTACTTC. It codes for CASSILRTGGHEQYF. This rearrangement joins TRBV11-2 to TRBJ2-7; 11 positions match TRBD1. CDR1 is SGHAT and CDR2 is FQNNGV in the germline V gene. With 5 bases clipped from V and 5 bases from J, the junction kept 8 bases outside the gene matches. There are 15 residues in the CDR3.

The chain carries TRBV7-2 and TRBJ1-3; no definite D call. Between the trimmed V and J ends, which lost 5 bases and 0 bases, there was a span of 11 bases. CDR1 is SGHTA, CDR2 FQGNSA, per germline. The CDR3 is made up of 15 amino acids. CDR3 loop: CASSPYRDSGNTIYF. The CDR3 bases are TGTGCCAGCAGCCCGTACAGAGACTCTGGAAACACCATATATTTT.

This clone has just a few counts. V is TRBV19 and J is TRBJ2-2; D is uncertain. Germline V gives CDR1 LNHDA, CDR2 SQIVND (reference sequence). This CDR3 has 13 amino acids. Trimming pared 4 bases from V and 5 bases from J, leaving 8 bases between. CDR3 DNA: TGTGCCAGTAGTAGGAGTGGGACCGGGGAGCTGTTTTTT. Translating it yields CASSRSGTGELFF. Full variable domain (missing parts from reference TRBV19 and TRBJ2-2): DGGITQSPKYLFRKEGQNVTLSCEQNLNHDAMYWYRQDPGQGLRLIYYSQIVNDFQKGDIAEGYSVSREKKESFPLTVTSAQKNPTAFYLCASSRSGTGELFFGEGSRLTVL.

This CDR3 reads CASSPTGGRYNEQFF. Written as DNA, the CDR3 is TGTGCCAGCAGCCCGACAGGCGGTCGTTACAATGAGCAGTTCTTC. This chain uses TRBV5-6 with TRBJ2-1; a possible D gene is TRBD1 (6 bases). Deletions cut 4 bases from V and 4 bases from J, with 15 bases between. Germline V gene sequence: CDR1 SGHDT, CDR2 YYEEEE. This CDR3 has 15 residues.

V usage is TRBV5-1 and J usage is TRBJ1-1, with TRBD1 matching over 7 bases. This CDR3 is 13 amino acids long. Germline CDR1 SGHRS, CDR2 YFSETQ. J was trimmed by 11 bases and V by 3 bases; bases with no gene match: 10. The CDR3, as DNA: TGCGCCAGCAGCTCAGCACAGGGGCTAGGGGCTTTCTTT. Translation gives CASSSAQGLGAFF.

This chain uses TRBV5-5 with TRBJ1-1; 7 nucleotides match TRBD1. The V gene end was trimmed by 5 bases and the J gene end by 1 base; junction bases not matched to a gene: 8. CDR1 and CDR2 from the germline V gene are SGHKS and YYEKEE (reference sequence). This CDR3 is 15 amino acids long. The DNA of the CDR3 is TGTGCCAGCAGGGTGCCCGGGACAGCGAACACTGAAGCTTTCTTT. This codes for CASRVPGTANTEAFF.

This chain connects TRBV28 to TRBJ2-7, with a possible D match to TRBD2 (6 bases). Looked up from germline, CDR1 is MDHEN and CDR2 is SYDVKM. The CDR3 has 13 amino acids. The V end lost 3 bases, the J end lost 3 bases, and 9 bases lay between the germline ends. DNA for the CDR3: TGTGCCAGCAGTTTGGGGGGAAACTACGAGCAGTACTTC. This gives the protein CASSLGGNYEQYF.

V is TRBV28 and J is TRBJ2-7; weak D call: TRBD2 (5 bases). The CDR3 loop spans 13 amino acids. The V gene's germline CDR1 is MDHEN and CDR2 SYDVKM. Trimming removed 4 bases at V and 3 bases at J, with 10 bases between. CDR3 bases: TGTGCCAGCAGTTCACTCGGGGTCTACGAGCAGTACTTC. Translating gives CASSSLGVYEQYF.

The chain uses TRBV3-1 (or the pseudogene TRBV3-2) and TRBJ2-1; TRBD2 aligns across 8 bases. This CDR3 is 16 amino acids long. V shed 0 bases, J shed 6 bases, and the junction held 7 bases outside the gene matches. The germline gives CDR1 LGHDT, CDR2 YNNKEL (reference sequence). The CDR3 loop reads CASSQDGAGDINEQFF. DNA for the CDR3: TGTGCCAGCAGCCAAGATGGAGCGGGGGATATCAATGAGCAGTTCTTC.

This chain uses TRBV3-1 (or the pseudogene TRBV3-2) with TRBJ1-5; unclear D gene. CDR1 is LGHDT, CDR2 YNNKEL, per germline (reference sequence). There are 14 residues in the CDR3. V was clipped by 3 bases and J by 4 bases, with 10 bases between them. CDR3: CASSQSRFNQPQHF. As DNA, the CDR3 is TGTGCCAGCAGCCAGTCCAGATTTAATCAGCCCCAGCATTTT.

This clone was counted a single time. The J gene is TRBJ2-5, the V gene TRBV5-6; 9 bases fit TRBD1. Unmatched junction bases numbered 7, after V lost 2 bases and J lost 5 bases. From germline, CDR1 is SGHDT and CDR2 YYEEEE. CDR3 length: 15 amino acids. The CDR3 DNA sequence: TGTGCCAGCAGCTTCTTACAGGGGGCTGGGGAGACCCAGTACTTC. It codes for CASSFLQGAGETQYF.

This chain connects TRBV5-4 to TRBJ2-1; 8 bases agree with TRBD2. CDR3 length equals 15 residues. In germline, CDR1 is SGHNT, CDR2 YYREEE (reference sequence). V dropped 3 bases and J dropped 3; count of bases not matched to a gene: 5. This CDR3 reads CASSSGGALYNEQFF. CDR3 nucleotide sequence: TGTGCCAGCAGCTCCGGGGGGGCTCTCTACAATGAGCAGTTCTTC.